A selection of T cell receptor beta chains follows, all from one sample in a study of blood T cell repertoires in COVID-19. TCRdb keeps only in-frame clones here, not all; method: immunoSEQ multiplex PCR. Of 30,000 to 35,000 clones listed, approximately 89% are singletons. The material sequenced was peripheral blood. These receptors were collected from an elderly man with acute or convalescent COVID-19. CDR3s include the opening cysteine and the closing phenylalanine or tryptophan. D genes are given only for firm matches. Clone size is shown for a subset of rows, as once, few, many or a class of expanded clone.

>TRBD2|TRBV5-1|TRBJ2-1|NA
TGCGCCAGCAGCTTCTACGGGAGGGCCCCTATAGGTGAGCAGTTCTTC
CASSFYGRAPIGEQFF
>NA|TRBV10-2|TRBJ1-2|NA
TGCGCCAGCAGTGAGTCGATGGCCACCCTGCGGGGCGAAGGCTACACCTTC
CASSESMATLRGEGYTF
>TRBD2|TRBV11-2|TRBJ2-5|NA
TGTGCCAGCAGCTTAGCTAGCGGACTAAGTGAGACCCAGTACTTC
CASSLASGLSETQYF
>TRBD1|TRBV5-6|TRBJ1-5|NA
TGTGCCAGCAGCTCGGGACAGGAGGCTCAGCCCCAGCATTTT
CASSSGQEAQPQHF
>TRBD2|TRBV30|TRBJ2-1|NA
TGTGCCTTGGGACTAGATCTTGAGCAGTTCTTC
CALGLDLEQFF
>NA|TRBV28|TRBJ2-1|NA
TGTGCCAGCAGTTTTGTGGGTCAGGGACTGGAGCAGTTCTTC
CASSFVGQGLEQFF
>TRBD1|TRBV5-1|TRBJ1-1|NA
TGCGCCAGCAGCTTTTTGGGACAGCAGGGCACTGAAGCTTTCTTT
CASSFLGQQGTEAFF
>NA|TRBV30|TRBJ1-3|NA
TGTGCCTGGAGCCATGGACAGTCCGGAAACACCATATATTTT
CAWSHGQSGNTIYF
>TRBD2|TRBV10-1|TRBJ2-2|NA
TGCGCCAGCAGTCCTAGCGGGAGCGGGGAGCTGTTTTTT
CASSPSGSGELFF
>TRBD2|TRBV30|TRBJ2-2|NA
TGTGCCTGGAGGGGAGGGGCGAACACCGGGGAGCTGTTTTTT
CAWRGGANTGELFF
>TRBD2|TRBV15|TRBJ2-4|NA
TGTGCCACCAGCCCTAGCGGGAGTACCAAAAACATTCAGTACTTC
CATSPSGSTKNIQYF
>TRBD1|TRBV5-1|TRBJ1-6|NA
TGCGCCAGCAGCTTACTTGGACAGGACAATTCACCCCTCCACTTT
CASSLLGQDNSPLHF
>TRBD2|TRBV5-4|TRBJ2-1|NA
TGTGCCAGCAGCCGAGCTAACGGGAGGGCCTTTAATGAGCAGTTCTTC
CASSRANGRAFNEQFF
>NA|TRBV5-1|TRBJ2-3|once
TGCGCCAGCAGCTTTGGGACTCAAATCCGCACAGATACGCAGTATTTT
CASSFGTQIRTDTQYF
>TRBD2|TRBV5-4|TRBJ2-5|NA
TGTGCCAGCAGCCTACTAGCGGGAGGGCCGCAGACCCAGTACTTC
CASSLLAGGPQTQYF
>TRBD1|TRBV4-2|TRBJ1-2|NA
TGTGCCAGCAGCCCACCCTCCGACAGGGCTGGTGGCTACACCTTC
CASSPPSDRAGGYTF
>NA|TRBV12-5|TRBJ1-1|NA
TGTGCTAGTGGTTTGGTACCCCAGGGTAGGGCAGCTTTCTTT
CASGLVPQGRAAFF
>NA|TRBV7-2|TRBJ2-1|NA
TGTGCCAGCAGCTTAACACGGCCGGTACGGAGGAATGAGCAGTTCTTC
CASSLTRPVRRNEQFF
>NA|TRBV3-1/TRBV3-2|TRBJ2-1|NA
TGTGCCAGCAGCCAGACCTCAAGCGGGTCCTCCTACAATGAGCAGTTCTTC
CASSQTSSGSSYNEQFF
>NA|TRBV18|TRBJ2-3|NA
TGTGCCAGCTCACCAGGGCAGGGGAACACAGATACGCAGTATTTT
CASSPGQGNTDTQYF
>TRBD1|TRBV19|TRBJ2-2|NA
TGTGCCAGTAGTAGACAGGGGACAGGGCCCCCCTGGGGCACCGGGGAGCTGTTTTTT
CASSRQGTGPPWGTGELFF
>NA|TRBV29-1|TRBJ2-1|NA
TGCAGCGCCACTCCGGGGACCTACAATGAGCAGTTCTTC
CSATPGTYNEQFF
>TRBD1|TRBV7-9|TRBJ1-4|once
TGTGCCAGCAGCTTGGGACAGGGATTTAATGAAAAACTGTTTTTT
CASSLGQGFNEKLFF
>TRBD1|TRBV9|TRBJ2-1|NA
TGTGCCAGCAGCGTAGGCCCCAGCGGACAGGGCATTGAGCAGTTCTTC
CASSVGPSGQGIEQFF
>TRBD2|TRBV19|TRBJ2-1|NA
TGTGCCAGTAGTATAAGGCGGGAGGGGCGACAGTTCTTC
CASSIRREGRQFF
>NA|TRBV12-5|TRBJ2-1|NA
TGTGCTAGTGGTTTACGTATTTCCCTAAGCTCCTACAATGAGCAGTTCTTC
CASGLRISLSSYNEQFF
>NA|TRBV3-1/TRBV3-2|TRBJ1-4|NA
TGTGCCAGCAGCCTGGGGGGGGCAGGGCCTAATGAAAAACTGTTTTTT
CASSLGGAGPNEKLFF
>NA|TRBV20-1|TRBJ2-7|NA
TGCAGTGCTAGTCGAGGCTCGAGCTCCTACGAGCAGTACTTC
CSASRGSSSYEQYF
>NA|TRBV5-1|TRBJ2-5|NA
TGCGCCAGCAGCTCGGGGGACGGGGAGACCCAGTACTTC
CASSSGDGETQYF
>NA|TRBV2|TRBJ1-1|NA
TGTGCCAGCAGTGCTCGCGGCACACTCCCTGAAGCTTTCTTT
CASSARGTLPEAFF
>NA|TRBV9|TRBJ1-3|NA
TGTGCCAGCAGCGTACAGGGAACTGGAAACACCATATATTTT
CASSVQGTGNTIYF
>TRBD2|TRBV19|TRBJ2-5|NA
TGTGCCAGTATTTCAAGCGGGAGCTCGAAGACCCAGTACTTC
CASISSGSSKTQYF
>NA|TRBV15|TRBJ2-1|NA
TGTGCCACCAGCAGAAGGGCAGGAGGGAATGAGCAGTTCTTC
CATSRRAGGNEQFF
>NA|TRBV4-2|TRBJ2-3|NA
TGTGCCAGCAGCCAAGCGGGAGTTGGCACAGATACGCAGTATTTT
CASSQAGVGTDTQYF
>TRBD2|TRBV6-1|TRBJ2-3|NA
TGTGCCAGCAGTGAAGCCCTAGCGGACAGCACAGATACGCAGTATTTT
CASSEALADSTDTQYF